These 3 T cell receptor beta chains came from one sample sequenced in a study of T cell responses to AZD1222 COVID-19 vaccine. Sequencing used immunoSEQ multiplex PCR; TCRdb keeps in-frame clones, though not all of them. The sample consists of some 72,000 clones, roughly 94% of them appearing once. The sequenced sample was peripheral blood, obtained on day 0 of MenACWY control vaccination. The receptors derive from an adult in good health.

The chain has TRBV5-1 and TRBJ1-6; D perhaps matches TRBD1 (6 bases). The germline V gene encodes CDR1 SGHRS and CDR2 YFSETQ. Trimming shortened V by 3 bases and J by 5 bases, and 18 bases separated the two germline ends. This CDR3 comprises 17 residues. CDR3 coding DNA: TGCGCCAGCAGCTCTGTCACCGGGACATCCCATAATTCACCCCTCCACTTT. Translating it yields CASSSVTGTSHNSPLHF.

The V and J genes are TRBV28 and TRBJ2-7; TRBD2 aligns across 8 bases. After removal of 7 bases from V and 5 bases from J, the junction contained 16 bases not matched to a gene. The CDR3 is 16 residues long. The germline CDR1 and CDR2 sequences are MDHEN and SYDVKM. The CDR3: CASTISSGLGSHEQYF. As DNA, the CDR3 is TGTGCCAGCACTATATCCTCGGGACTAGGGTCCCACGAGCAGTACTTC.

The chain carries TRBV29-1 and TRBJ2-2; either TRBD1 or TRBD2 may supply D (5 bases each). The CDR3 runs 12 residues. V was trimmed by 6 bases and J by 2 bases, leaving 7 bases between them. Germline V gene lookup returns CDR1 SQVTM and CDR2 ANQGSEA. The CDR3 DNA reads TGCAGCGTCCGGGACAACACCGGGGAGCTGTTTTTT. Encoded protein: CSVRDNTGELFF.